A selection of T cell receptor beta chains follows, all from one sample in a study of early T cells in non-severe SARS-CoV-2 infection. In TCRdb, the 5' RACE reads were re-called with MiXCR into one record per CDR3 protein. The sample lists 45,000 to 55,000 distinct CDR3 sequences; roughly 11% were seen once. The sequenced sample was whole blood. The receptor source for this set is an adult who was a healthcare worker with PCR-confirmed SARS-CoV-2 infection or an uninfected control (not recorded which). The CDR3 runs from the conserved cysteine through the conserved F or W. A D gene is named only where the DNA matches it firmly. Clone sizes are given selectively: once, few, many, or a class where the clone is expanded.

d_call	v_call	clone_size	j_call	cdr3_aa	cdr3_nt
.	TRBV28	many	TRBJ2-2	CASSLTGELFF	TGTGCCAGCAGTCTTACCGGGGAGCTGTTTTTT
.	TRBV19	many	TRBJ2-5	CASSMPGGEKTQYF	TGTGCCAGTAGTATGCCCGGGGGCGAAAAGACCCAGTACTTC
.	TRBV28	few	TRBJ1-3	CASAALPGASGNTIYF	TGTGCCAGCGCAGCTCTTCCAGGTGCCTCTGGAAACACCATATATTTT
.	TRBV5-4	.	TRBJ2-5	CASNRVGGETQYF	TGTGCCAGCAACCGGGTCGGAGGGGAGACCCAGTACTTC
.	TRBV30	few	TRBJ2-7	CAWSPDFYEQYF	TGTGCCTGGAGTCCAGACTTTTACGAGCAGTACTTC
.	TRBV2	many	TRBJ2-5	CASSIREETQYF	TGTGCCAGCAGTATCAGGGAAGAGACCCAGTACTTC
TRBD1	TRBV6-2/TRBV6-3	few	TRBJ2-7	CASRETGTGLYEQYF	TGTGCCAGCAGAGAGACCGGGACAGGGCTATACGAGCAGTACTTC
TRBD1	TRBV14	.	TRBJ2-7	CASSQVQTGPYEQYF	TGTGCCAGCAGCCAAGTCCAGACAGGGCCCTACGAGCAGTACTTC
TRBD1	TRBV28	few	TRBJ1-2	CASSLGRGLGYGYTF	TGTGCCAGCAGTTTAGGGAGGGGGCTGGGCTATGGCTACACCTTC
TRBD1	TRBV10-3	.	TRBJ2-5	CAISPGQGIQETQYF	TGTGCCATCAGTCCGGGACAGGGGATACAAGAGACCCAGTACTTC